This T cell receptor (beta chain) was identified during a study of high-grade serous ovarian cancer treatment subgroups. The study's findings and limits: Repertoire similarity ranged 0.11 to 0.79 between tumors of one patient.

For this clone: The antigen remains undetermined.

The data were produced by immunoSEQ multiplex PCR, yet TCRdb's version contains in-frame clones alone and is incomplete. Of some 27,000 clones in the sample, approximately 79% were seen once. Tumor samples were obtained before definitive surgery or chemotherapy. This TCR came from a human donor with high-grade serous ovarian cancer. Sample: tumor tissue.

The DNA of the CDR3 is TGTGCCAGCAGTGCCCTAGCGGGAGACACCGGGGAGCTGTTTTTT. Protein: CASSALAGDTGELFF. The chain is built from TRBV6-1 and TRBJ2-2; 10 nucleotides match TRBD2. V shed 4 bases and J 3 bases; nucleotides not matched to a gene: 2. Germline V lookup: CDR1 MNHNS, CDR2 SASEGT. The CDR3 runs 15 residues.